The entry that follows covers one TCR beta chain sequence. The data originate from a study of blood T cell repertoires in COVID-19. Source study methods: For nucleated cells, counts were estimated from reference gene primer amplification. Produced via immunoSEQ multiplex PCR; TCRdb's table is partial and in-frame only. V and J calls and clone size are given by that table; D and trimming were obtained from the DNA. Here the sample spans 100,000 to 150,000 clones, approximately 88% being singletons. The CDR3 is made up of 15 amino acids. In germline, CDR1 is MNHEY, CDR2 SMNVEV (reference sequence). V dropped 5 bases and J dropped 6; count of bases not matched to a gene: 8.

The sequence was collected from a man between 65 and 85 years old with active COVID-19. This chain joins TRBV27 and TRBJ2-5; 11 bases map to TRBD1. The source material was peripheral blood. The CDR3 is CASSPQGQGGKTQYF. Here the CDR3 DNA reads TGTGCCAGCAGTCCACAGGGACAGGGGGGGAAGACCCAGTACTTC.